Listed below are T cell receptor beta chains from one sample, sequenced in a study of blood T cells in healthy people across ages. Using its own MiXCR run on the 5' RACE reads, TCRdb lists one record per CDR3 protein. The sample includes 1.5 million to 2 million distinct CDR3 sequences, roughly 27% of them seen just once. The source material was blood. Source of these receptors: a woman aged 25 to 39 in good health. Both conserved end residues are part of each CDR3. D genes are given only for firm matches. Expanded clones are given a class, and other clones once, few, many or no size at all.

j_call v_call cdr3_length clone_size d_call cdr3_aa cdr3_nt
TRBJ2-6 TRBV5-1 15 many NA CASSPTLGGANVLTF TGCGCCAGCAGCCCTACCCTAGGAGGGGCCAACGTCCTGACTTTC
TRBJ1-2 TRBV20-1 13 few NA CSARVQGSYGYTF TGCAGTGCTAGAGTCCAGGGTTCCTATGGCTACACCTTC
TRBJ2-5 TRBV3-1 14 few NA CATVGTPVEETQYF TGTGCCACCGTCGGGACCCCAGTGGAGGAGACCCAGTACTTC
TRBJ1-4 TRBV5-1 14 NA TRBD1 CASSLARGREKLFF TGCGCCAGCAGCTTGGCAAGGGGGCGAGAAAAACTGTTTTTT
TRBJ2-7 TRBV6-5 14 many NA CASSYLGHLYEQYF TGTGCCAGCAGTTACTTGGGACACCTCTACGAGCAGTACTTC
TRBJ1-1 TRBV27 13 NA TRBD1 CASSSTGLTEAFF TGTGCCAGCAGCTCGACAGGGCTGACTGAAGCTTTCTTT
TRBJ1-2 TRBV15 16 few NA CATSRFPVRDLEGYTF TGTGCCACCAGCAGATTCCCAGTTAGGGACTTAGAGGGCTACACCTTC
TRBJ1-1 TRBV7-9 14 NA NA CASTQSASWTEAFF TGTGCCAGCACCCAGTCGGCCAGCTGGACTGAAGCTTTCTTT
TRBJ1-4 TRBV20-1 14 NA NA CSAREGTGNEKLFF TGCAGTGCTAGAGAGGGGACGGGGAATGAAAAACTGTTTTTT
TRBJ1-1 TRBV28 16 NA NA CASRSSWGAMNTEAFF TGTGCCAGCCGAAGTTCCTGGGGGGCTATGAACACTGAAGCTTTCTTT
TRBJ2-1 TRBV5-1 17 NA NA CASSLALRASTGDEQFF TGCGCCAGCAGCTTGGCCCTCCGGGCCTCAACGGGCGATGAGCAGTTCTTC
TRBJ2-3 TRBV7-6 16 NA TRBD2 CASSVGTSGTTDTQYF TGTGCCAGCAGCGTCGGGACTAGCGGAACCACAGATACGCAGTATTTT
TRBJ1-3 TRBV4-1 15 NA NA CASSQDEAGWNTIYF TGCGCCAGCAGCCAAGATGAAGCAGGGTGGAACACCATATATTTT
TRBJ2-1 TRBV20-1 20 once TRBD2 CSARRTSVGPSGRGYNEQFF TGCAGTGCTAGGAGGACGTCGGTAGGGCCTAGCGGGAGGGGGTACAATGAGCAGTTCTTC
TRBJ2-7 TRBV18 12 NA NA CASSEVGNEQYF TGTGCCAGCTCGGAAGTTGGGAACGAGCAGTACTTC
TRBJ2-3 TRBV7-9 11 NA NA CANSPGDTQYF TGTGCCAACAGCCCCGGGGATACGCAGTATTTT
TRBJ2-3 TRBV28 17 NA TRBD2 CAGASPRGAGVSDTQYF TGTGCCGGCGCCTCACCACGGGGAGCGGGGGTGTCAGATACGCAGTATTTT
TRBJ1-4 TRBV6-6 14 many NA CASSYRGYNEKLFF TGTGCCAGCAGTTACAGGGGCTATAATGAAAAACTGTTTTTT
TRBJ2-7 TRBV3-1 13 many NA CAAQGGSRYEQYF TGTGCCGCACAGGGAGGTAGTCGCTACGAGCAGTACTTC
TRBJ2-3 TRBV11-2 13 NA NA CAGGGLVTDTQYF TGTGCCGGTGGTGGGCTCGTCACAGATACGCAGTATTTT
TRBJ2-3 TRBV7-3 13 NA NA CASNLLQSDTQYF TGTGCCAGCAACTTGTTGCAGTCGGATACGCAGTATTTT
TRBJ2-4 TRBV7-8 16 few TRBD2 CASSLEAGVAKNIQYF TGTGCCAGCAGCTTAGAAGCGGGAGTAGCCAAAAACATTCAGTACTTC
TRBJ2-5 TRBV20-1 13 NA NA CSAVRPPRETQYF TGCAGTGCTGTCAGGCCCCCCCGGGAGACCCAGTACTTC
TRBJ2-1 TRBV6-5 15 NA TRBD2 CASSYSILAGGEQFF TGTGCCAGCAGTTACTCGATACTAGCGGGGGGTGAGCAGTTCTTC
TRBJ1-1 TRBV5-1 17 once NA CASSLGQAWVMNTEAFF TGCGCCAGCAGCTTGGGCCAGGCGTGGGTCATGAACACTGAAGCTTTCTTT
TRBJ1-6 TRBV7-3 13 NA NA CASSRTTNSPLHF TGTGCCAGCTCTAGGACGACTAATTCACCCCTCCACTTT
TRBJ1-4 TRBV5-1 18 NA TRBD1 CASSLRPQGLATNEKLFF TGCGCCAGCAGCTTGCGTCCACAGGGGCTTGCAACTAATGAAAAACTGTTTTTT
TRBJ2-5 TRBV5-1 15 NA NA CASSSGTVDQGTQYF TGCGCCAGCAGCTCCGGGACCGTAGACCAAGGGACCCAGTACTTC
TRBJ2-4 TRBV2 14 many NA CASSRRGLENIQYF TGTGCCAGTAGCCGCAGAGGGTTGGAAAACATTCAGTACTTC
TRBJ1-1 TRBV29-1 14 NA NA CSVDLRDTNTEAFF TGCAGCGTTGACCTCAGGGATACGAACACTGAAGCTTTCTTT
TRBJ1-2 TRBV20-1 13 NA TRBD1 CSGRQGTYYGYTF TGCAGTGGGAGACAGGGGACTTACTATGGCTACACCTTT
TRBJ2-3 TRBV5-1 12 NA NA CASTGAGDTQYF TGCGCCTCGACGGGGGCGGGAGATACGCAGTATTTT
TRBJ2-7 TRBV19 14 NA NA CASSIGQLPYEQYF TGTGCCAGTAGTATAGGACAGCTCCCCTACGAGCAGTACTTC
TRBJ2-4 TRBV7-9 13 few NA CASSIQGVQVQYF TGTGCCAGCAGCATTCAGGGTGTACAAGTGCAGTACTTC
TRBJ1-2 TRBV5-1 13 NA TRBD1 CASSVDRVNGYTF TGCGCCAGCAGCGTAGACAGGGTGAATGGCTACACCTTC
TRBJ1-1 TRBV4-2 18 few TRBD1 CASSQDLSGTGGRTEAFF TGTGCCAGCAGCCAAGATCTCTCCGGGACAGGGGGCAGGACTGAAGCTTTCTTT
TRBJ1-2 TRBV10-3 12 few TRBD1 CAISQGEYGYTF TGTGCCATCAGTCAGGGGGAGTATGGCTACACCTTC
TRBJ2-2 TRBV29-1 13 NA TRBD1 CSGGQGDTGELFF TGCAGCGGGGGACAGGGAGACACCGGGGAGCTGTTTTTT
TRBJ2-1 TRBV10-2 16 NA TRBD2 CASSDLAGGPYNEQFF TGCGCCAGCAGTGACCTAGCGGGAGGGCCGTACAATGAGCAGTTCTTC
TRBJ2-2 TRBV7-8 16 NA TRBD2 CASSSLAGWVAGELFF TGTGCCAGCAGCTCACTAGCGGGGTGGGTGGCCGGGGAGCTGTTTTTT
TRBJ2-3 TRBV28 11 NA TRBD2 CASSRGRSQYF TGTGCCAGCAGCCGCGGGAGGTCGCAGTATTTT
TRBJ2-2 TRBV7-7 15 NA TRBD1 CASSQRGTGYGELFF TGTGCCAGCAGCCAAAGGGGGACAGGGTACGGGGAGCTGTTTTTT
TRBJ1-2 TRBV20-1 17 NA NA CSAQQILRGRGSYGYTF TGCAGTGCTCAACAAATTCTCCGGGGCAGGGGATCCTATGGCTACACCTTC
TRBJ1-2 TRBV7-9 13 once NA CASSSSIGGGYTF TGTGCCAGCAGCTCATCGATCGGTGGGGGCTACACCTTC
TRBJ2-1 TRBV6-6 15 NA TRBD2 CASSAGTSDYNEQFF TGTGCCAGCAGTGCCGGGACTAGCGACTACAATGAGCAGTTCTTC